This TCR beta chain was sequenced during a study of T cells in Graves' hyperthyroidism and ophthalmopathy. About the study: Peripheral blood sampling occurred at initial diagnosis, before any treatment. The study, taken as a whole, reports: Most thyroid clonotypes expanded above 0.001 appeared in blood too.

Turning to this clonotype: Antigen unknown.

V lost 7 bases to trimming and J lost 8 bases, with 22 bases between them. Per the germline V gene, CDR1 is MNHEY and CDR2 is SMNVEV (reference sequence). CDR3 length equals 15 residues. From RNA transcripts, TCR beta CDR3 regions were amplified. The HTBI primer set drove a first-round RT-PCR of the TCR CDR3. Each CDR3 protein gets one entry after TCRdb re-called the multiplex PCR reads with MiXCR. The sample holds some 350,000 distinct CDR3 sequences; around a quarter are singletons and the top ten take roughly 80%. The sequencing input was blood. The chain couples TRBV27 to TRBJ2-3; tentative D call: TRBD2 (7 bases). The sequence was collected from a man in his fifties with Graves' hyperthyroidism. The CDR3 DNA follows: TGTGCCAGCAATTCAGGGGCGGGCGGGAGAGGTACGCAGTATTTT. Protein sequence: CASNSGAGGRGTQYF.